This T cell receptor (beta chain) was captured in a study of OX40 agonist ivuxolimab in advanced cancers. General observations from the study: Average numbers of expanded clones were greater in CD8+ T cells than in CD4+.

Assay used: immunoSEQ multiplex PCR; TCRdb lists only in-frame clones, some missing. This repertoire shows over 50,000 clones, approximately 85% found once; its top ten account for roughly 5%. About this clone itself: Its antigen is undetermined.

Individuals having autoimmune disease history or systemic immunosuppression were not enrolled. The CDR3 runs 16 residues. V lost 4 bases to trimming and J lost 3 bases; unmatched junction nucleotides: 8. Looked up from germline, CDR1 is MGHRA and CDR2 is YSYEKL. Sequenced material: CD4+ or CD8+ T cells sorted from blood, taken in a trial of the OX40 agonist ivuxolimab. The sequence came from an adult with an advanced solid tumor such as melanoma, head and neck, liver or kidney cancer. V is TRBV4-1 and J is TRBJ1-4, with 7 bases that match TRBD1. The CDR3 nucleotides read TGCGCCAGCAGCCCGGGACAGATTGGGGCTAATGAAAAACTGTTTTTT. Translated: CASSPGQIGANEKLFF.